This T cell receptor beta chain derives from a study of shared clonotypes between healthy human individuals. Terminally differentiated effector memory CD45RA+ cells were left out of the naive CD8 fraction, which was CD45RO-negative and positively selected for CCR7. Data came from immunoSEQ multiplex PCR; TCRdb stores just in-frame clones and leaves some out. The table lists roughly 890,000 clones, 80% to 95% of them singletons. Germline CDR1 is MDHEN and CDR2 is SYDVKM. Losses at the gene ends were 6 bases for V and 6 bases for J; bases not matched to a gene: 10. CDR3 length equals 15 residues. The TCR sequence derives from a young man in good health. This chain uses TRBV28 with TRBJ2-1; 8 bases agree with TRBD2. Material for sequencing was naive CD8+ T cells sorted from blood. CDR3 bases: TGTGCCAGCAGCACAGTGGCGGGAGGATCCAATGAGCAGTTCTTC. It is translated as CASSTVAGGSNEQFF.